One and the same sample provided the 20 T cell receptor beta chains below, sequenced in a study of OX40 agonist ivuxolimab in advanced cancers. The library was obtained by the immunoSEQ multiplex PCR assay. The immuneACCESS repertoire file appears here via TCRdb, limited to in-frame rearrangements. These files lack a portion of the clones; in checked studies, under half of the deficit traces to unresolved V genes, and the cause of the others is not known. In this sample the table shows just over 14,000 clones, under 95% of which occur a single time. The ten largest make up 20% to 25% of the sample. The specimen comprised CD4+ or CD8+ T cells sorted from blood, sampled in a trial of the OX40 agonist ivuxolimab. Source of these receptors: an adult with an advanced solid tumor such as melanoma, head and neck, liver or kidney cancer.

The V and J genes are TRBV7-6 and TRBJ2-7, with D maybe TRBD2 (6 bases). V was shortened by 5 bases and J by 1 base, with 9 bases between the two germline ends. CDR1 and CDR2 from the germline V gene are SGHVS and FNYEAQ. The CDR3 covers 13 residues. CDR3: CASSPAGSYEQYF. The CDR3 DNA is TGTGCCAGCAGCCCAGCGGGTTCCTACGAGCAGTACTTC.

V is TRBV5-1 and J is TRBJ1-5, with TRBD1 as a possible D gene (5 bases). The germline V gene has CDR1 SGHRS and CDR2 YFSETQ. V was trimmed by 0 bases and J by 7 bases, leaving 11 bases between them. The CDR3 sequence is 14 residues long. The DNA of the CDR3 is TGCGCCAGCAGCTTGGCGTCGGGGGGGCAGCCCCAGCATTTT. Residues: CASSLASGGQPQHF.

This chain joins TRBV10-1 and TRBJ2-1, with D unresolved. Germline CDR1 reads WNHNN; CDR2 reads SYGVQD (reference sequence). V was pared by 0 bases and J by 0 bases, with 12 bases between. The CDR3 has 17 amino acids. The CDR3 nucleotides read TGCGCCAGCAGTGAGTCGAGGCAGGAGACCTCCTACAATGAGCAGTTCTTC. This sequence encodes CASSESRQETSYNEQFF.

The chain combines TRBV6-1 with TRBJ1-5, with D perhaps matching TRBD1 (6 bases). Germline assignment: CDR1 MNHNS and CDR2 SASEGT. Trimming removed 4 bases at V and 0 bases at J, with 10 bases between. CDR3 size: 15 residues. DNA for the CDR3: TGTGCCAGCAGTGTCGTGGGGGCTAGCAATCAGCCCCAGCATTTT. Amino acid sequence: CASSVVGASNQPQHF.

This chain uses TRBV19 with TRBJ2-1; either TRBD1 or TRBD2 may fit D (6 bases each). The CDR3 covers 15 residues. Trimming left V 6 bases short and J 2 bases short, with 14 bases between. Germline-derived CDR1 and CDR2 are LNHDA and SQIVND (reference sequence). In DNA, the CDR3 is TGTGCCAGTAGCGGCGAGGGGGGCCCCTACAATGAGCAGTTCTTC. As protein: CASSGEGGPYNEQFF.

This sequence joins TRBV29-1 and TRBJ2-1; 9 positions agree with TRBD2. Losses at the gene ends were 0 bases for V and 0 bases for J; bases not matched to a gene: 9. Germline V gives CDR1 SQVTM, CDR2 ANQGSEA. This CDR3 comprises 18 residues. This CDR3 is CSVEDMSGRTNSYNEQFF. The CDR3 DNA reads TGCAGCGTTGAAGATATGAGCGGGAGGACTAACTCCTACAATGAGCAGTTCTTC.

This chain joins TRBV12-5 and TRBJ2-3; D gene unclear. The V and J ends lost 0 bases and 2 bases respectively, with 6 bases between them. Germline-derived CDR1 and CDR2 are LGHNT and FRNRAP. The CDR3 totals 14 residues. The CDR3 bases are TGTGCTAGTGGTTTGGTTAGTGACACAGATACGCAGTATTTT. Translation: CASGLVSDTDTQYF.

The rearrangement joins TRBV19 to TRBJ2-2; TRBD2 aligns across 7 bases. J was trimmed by 4 bases and V by 3 bases; bases with no gene match: 5. Germline CDR1 and CDR2: LNHDA and SQIVND (reference sequence). The CDR3 loop spans 15 amino acids. The CDR3 DNA is TGTGCCAGTAGTATCTGGACTAGTGGCACCGGGGAGCTGTTTTTT. Its translation is CASSIWTSGTGELFF.

The CDR3 DNA reads TGTGCCAGCAGCCAAGATTATTCGACCCCTGAAGCTTTCTTT. Protein sequence: CASSQDYSTPEAFF. V and J are TRBV14 and TRBJ1-1, with D hard to call. The germline CDR1 and CDR2 sequences are SGHDN and FVKESK. The CDR3 has 14 amino acids. V shed 0 bases and J shed 6 bases, with 11 bases lying between them.

The rearrangement links TRBV10-1 to TRBJ2-2, with D unresolved. V gave up 4 bases and J gave up 1 base, with 7 bases separating them. The germline gives CDR1 WNHNN, CDR2 SYGVQD (reference sequence). The CDR3 is 14 residues long. The CDR3 loop is CASSAYENTGELFF. For the CDR3, the DNA is TGCGCCAGCAGTGCCTACGAGAACACCGGGGAGCTGTTTTTT.

V is TRBV13 and J is TRBJ1-3, with D hard to call. The CDR3 covers 16 residues. CDR1 is PRHDT, CDR2 FYEKMQ, per germline (reference sequence). Trimming stripped 5 bases from V and 4 bases from J, with 18 bases between. CDR3 protein: CASSTTAASPGNTIYF. CDR3 bases: TGTGCCAGCAGCACCACCGCGGCCTCCCCGGGAAACACCATATATTTT.

The rearrangement uses TRBV9 and TRBJ2-7; no reliable D call. The CDR3 extends over 14 amino acids. Germline V gene lookup returns CDR1 SGDLS and CDR2 YYNGEE. V was cut by 2 bases and J by 2 bases, with 11 bases left in between. For the CDR3, the DNA is TGTGCCAGCAGCGTGGGCAGTGAGGCCTACGAGCAGTACTTC. Translating gives CASSVGSEAYEQYF.

The gene calls are TRBV9 and TRBJ2-1; TRBD2 agrees at 12 bases. Germline V gene sequence: CDR1 SGDLS, CDR2 YYNGEE. The junction had 7 bases not matched to a gene; V was cut back by 3 bases and J by 6 bases. CDR3 size: 16 residues. CDR3 amino acids: CASSAQGLAGSNEQFF. The CDR3 nucleotides read TGTGCCAGCAGCGCACAGGGACTAGCGGGTTCCAATGAGCAGTTCTTC.

The chain joins TRBV5-4 to TRBJ2-3, with D hard to call. With 2 bases removed from V and 3 bases from J, the gap between germline ends came to 4 bases. In germline, CDR1 is SGHNT, CDR2 YYREEE (reference sequence). The CDR3 is 12 amino acids. This CDR3 reads CASSFGTDTQYF. The CDR3 DNA sequence: TGTGCCAGCAGCTTTGGGACAGATACGCAGTATTTT.

This clone is medium-sized. The chain links TRBV2 to TRBJ2-2, with D maybe TRBD1 (6 bases). Trimming stripped 5 bases from V and 0 bases from J, with 16 bases between. Per germline, CDR1 SNHLY and CDR2 FYNNEI. This CDR3 is 17 amino acids long. The CDR3 DNA reads as TGTGCCAGCAGTACCCCCAGAAGGACAGCGAACACCGGGGAGCTGTTTTTT. It is translated as CASSTPRRTANTGELFF.

The V call is TRBV13, the J call TRBJ1-4, with 7 positions matching TRBD1. This CDR3 contains 16 residues. The V gene's germline CDR1 is PRHDT and CDR2 FYEKMQ (reference sequence). The J segment lost 7 bases and the V segment lost 5 bases, leaving 13 bases of the junction unmatched. CDR3 loop: CASSNSTGQRGEKLFF. CDR3 DNA: TGTGCCAGCAGCAACTCGACAGGGCAGAGGGGTGAAAAACTGTTTTTT.

The rearrangement joins TRBV27 to TRBJ2-1; 7 bases align to TRBD2. Germline lookup yields CDR1 MNHEY and CDR2 SMNVEV (reference sequence). Trimming removed 6 bases from V and 10 bases from J; junction bases left unmatched: 12. The CDR3 extends over 14 amino acids. CDR3 sequence: CASRGTTPVGEQFF. As DNA, the CDR3 is TGTGCCAGCAGGGGGACTACCCCTGTGGGGGAGCAGTTCTTC.

The rearrangement joins TRBV27 to TRBJ2-6, with D tentatively TRBD1 (6 bases). The CDR3 is made up of 18 amino acids. The V gene's germline CDR1 is MNHEY and CDR2 SMNVEV (reference sequence). V was trimmed by 3 bases and J by 0 bases, leaving 15 bases between them. The CDR3 DNA follows: TGTGCCAGCAGTTTTCTAGGGGGTATCCCCTCTGGGGCCAACGTCCTGACTTTC. Protein product: CASSFLGGIPSGANVLTF.

The sample holds a few counts of this clone. The rearrangement joins TRBV14 to TRBJ2-4, with 10 bases identical to TRBD2. With 0 bases clipped from V and 4 bases from J, the junction kept 6 bases outside the gene matches. This CDR3 has 17 amino acids. Germline V CDR1 and CDR2: SGHDN, FVKESK. CDR3 sequence (DNA): TGTGCCAGCAGCCAAGACGGGCTAGCGGGGGAAAAAAACATTCAGTACTTC. This translates into CASSQDGLAGEKNIQYF.

The chain carries TRBV5-8 and TRBJ2-2; D may match TRBD1 or TRBD2 (5 bases each). V was trimmed by 4 bases and J by 3 bases, leaving 13 bases between them. Germline V gene sequence: CDR1 SGHTS, CDR2 YDEGEE. The CDR3 is 15 amino acids. For the CDR3, the DNA is TGTGCCAGCAGCACCGGGACGGTAGACACCGGGGAGCTGTTTTTT. Translated, it gives CASSTGTVDTGELFF. Drawing the rest from reference TRBV5-8 and TRBJ2-2, the complete variable domain is EAGVTQSPTHLIKTRGQQATLRCSPISGHTSVYWYQQALGLGLQFLLWYDEGEERNRGNFPPRFSGRQFPNYSSELNVNALELEDSALYLCASSTGTVDTGELFFGEGSRLTVL.